This T cell receptor beta chain was sequenced for a study of shared clonotypes between healthy human individuals. Overall study results and limits: In general, naive subsets displayed greater estimated richness than memory subsets did.

This CDR3 region has 15 residues. J was trimmed by 4 bases and V by 5 bases; bases with no gene match: 7. CDR1 is SGHVS, CDR2 FQNEAQ, per germline. This clone has a single count. Its antigen is not known. The protocol was immunoSEQ multiplex PCR, while the TCRdb copy is restricted to in-frame clones and leaves out a portion. This sample has 2.3 million or so clones, with approximately 95% found just once. The J gene is TRBJ1-2, the V gene TRBV7-8, with 10 bases aligning to TRBD1. This receptor was taken from a man between 18 and 35 years old in good health. Some clones in this sample may be carry-over from other donors' samples. Sequences were obtained from naive CD4+ T cells from PBMCs. The sample's subset: CD45RA+ positively selected. The CDR3 here is CASSPRQGAGYGYTF. In nucleotides, the CDR3 is TGTGCCAGCAGCCCCAGACAGGGGGCAGGCTATGGCTACACCTTC.